The 24 T cell receptor beta chains below were found in one sample sequenced in a study of blood T cells in healthy people across ages. Together with a sample-barcoded 5' primer, a J-beta primer mix was included in a second PCR lasting about 7 to 12 cycles. One entry per CDR3 protein, called by TCRdb with MiXCR from the 5' RACE reads. The sample contains 650,000 to 1,000,000 distinct CDR3 sequences, under 40% of which appear only once. Sequenced material: blood. Receptor source: a man younger than 35 in good health.

The chain links TRBV7-9 to TRBJ2-7; no reliable D call. The germline V gene has CDR1 SEHNR and CDR2 FQNEAQ (reference sequence). The CDR3 runs to 15 residues. V was pared by 4 bases and J by 0 bases, with 13 bases between. CDR3 bases: TGTGCCAGCAGCTCAGGTAGTGGAGACTCCTACGAGCAGTACTTC. Its translation: CASSSGSGDSYEQYF.

The V call is TRBV29-1, the J call TRBJ2-5; 9 bases match TRBD1. CDR3 length equals 14 residues. Trimming at V came to 4 bases and at J to 4 bases, leaving 7 bases not matched to a gene. The germline gives CDR1 SQVTM, CDR2 ANQGSEA. CDR3 sequence reads: CSVADRGAGETQYF. The CDR3 nucleotides are TGCAGCGTTGCCGACAGGGGGGCCGGAGAGACCCAGTACTTC.

The chain employs TRBV2 and TRBJ2-7; 10 bases are a match to TRBD1. The CDR3 consists of 15 residues. Germline CDR1 and CDR2: SNHLY and FYNNEI. Trimming removed 6 bases from V and 4 bases from J; junction bases left unmatched: 9. The CDR3 nucleotides read TGTGCCAGCAGAACCGGGACAGGGGCATTTTACGAGCAGTACTTC. Translation gives CASRTGTGAFYEQYF.

Note on this clonotype: A much larger clone differs from this one at a single base, so this may be a read error. The chain has TRBV7-9 and TRBJ2-1, with 10 bases aligning to TRBD1. In germline, CDR1 is SEHNR, CDR2 FQNEAQ (reference sequence). V trimming: 7 bases; J trimming: 8 bases; junction bases outside the gene matches: 2. The CDR3 covers 12 residues. CDR3 region: CASKTGGYEQFF. The CDR3 DNA sequence: TGTGCCAGCAAGACAGGGGGCTATGAGCAGTTCTTC.

The V call is TRBV4-2, the J call TRBJ2-1; TRBD2 aligns across 7 bases. The V gene end was trimmed by 4 bases and the J gene end by 0 bases; junction bases not matched to a gene: 9. The CDR3 loop spans 17 amino acids. Germline V lookup: CDR1 LGHNA, CDR2 YNFKEQ. The CDR3 DNA reads as TGTGCCAGCAGCCCCGGAATAGCGGGCAGCTCCTACAATGAGCAGTTCTTC. Translated: CASSPGIAGSSYNEQFF.

The chain has TRBV28 and TRBJ2-1; perhaps D is TRBD1 or TRBD2 (6 bases each). The V gene's germline CDR1 is MDHEN and CDR2 SYDVKM. V was cut by 8 bases and J by 2 bases, with 19 bases left in between. CDR3 length equals 16 residues. The CDR3 spells CASPPSGGQPYNEQFF. The DNA of the CDR3 is TGTGCCAGCCCCCCGAGTGGGGGGCAGCCCTACAATGAGCAGTTCTTC.

This clonotype came up a few times. CDR3 amino acids: CASSVEKDRDLAEAFF. The CDR3 DNA reads as TGTGCCAGCAGCGTAGAGAAGGACAGGGATTTGGCTGAAGCTTTCTTT. The chain has TRBV9 and TRBJ1-1; the match to TRBD1 covers 8 bases. The ends lost 0 bases at V and 6 bases at J; junction bases unmatched: 10. CDR3 length: 16 amino acids. Germline CDR1 and CDR2: SGDLS and YYNGEE. Using reference TRBV9 and TRBJ1-1 for the parts outside the CDR3, the full variable domain is DSGVTQTPKHLITATGQRVTLRCSPRSGDLSVYWYQQSLDQGLQFLIQYYNGEERAKGNILERFSAQQFPDLHSELNLSSLELGDSALYFCASSVEKDRDLAEAFFGQGTRLTVV.

This clonotype was seen a handful of times. The rearrangement links TRBV12-3 or TRBV12-4 to TRBJ1-2, with D unclear. The CDR3 contains 14 residues. V was clipped by 3 bases and J by 4 bases, with 12 bases between them. The CDR3 spells CASSFRVEGYGYTF. The CDR3 DNA is TGTGCCAGCAGTTTCCGGGTGGAGGGCTATGGCTACACCTTC.

This clonotype was recorded a few times. This CDR3 is CASSYPYGFSNQPQHF. The CDR3 DNA is TGTGCCAGCAGTTACCCCTACGGCTTTAGCAATCAGCCCCAGCATTTT. This chain links TRBV6-2 or TRBV6-3 with TRBJ1-5, with D uncertain. The CDR3 covers 16 residues. Germline loops: CDR1 MNHEY, CDR2 SVGEGT. V lost 2 bases and J 0 bases, leaving 11 bases between the germline ends.

The V gene is TRBV5-1, the J gene TRBJ1-6, with D tentatively TRBD1 (5 bases). V gave up 0 bases and J gave up 3 bases, with 7 bases separating them. This CDR3 has 15 amino acids. Germline V lookup: CDR1 SGHRS, CDR2 YFSETQ. Here the CDR3 reads CASSLGQNYNSPLHF. The CDR3 region has the DNA TGCGCCAGCAGCTTGGGACAGAACTATAATTCACCCCTCCACTTT.

The chain employs TRBV7-6 and TRBJ2-7; maybe TRBD2 (6 bases). Germline assignment: CDR1 SGHVS and CDR2 FNYEAQ. V dropped 0 bases and J dropped 6 bases, with 15 bases sitting between them. This CDR3 contains 15 residues. CDR3 loop: CASSLAGRRASEQYF. CDR3 DNA sequence: TGTGCCAGCAGCTTAGCAGGAAGGAGGGCCTCCGAGCAGTACTTC.

The chain couples TRBV7-9 to TRBJ2-5, with D possibly matching TRBD2 (6 bases). The DNA end is a closer match to TRBJ2-7, so the J assignment may be wrong. CDR1 and CDR2 (germline): SEHNR, FQNEAQ (reference sequence). This CDR3 is 12 amino acids long. CDR3 DNA sequence: TGTGCCAGCACCTCGGACTACTACGAGCAGTACTTC. This encodes CASTSDYYEQYF.

This clonotype came up a few times. The chain combines TRBV28 with TRBJ2-4; tentatively, D is TRBD2 (6 bases). The CDR3 sequence is 15 residues long. The germline V and J ends were trimmed by 5 bases and 0 bases, with 11 bases remaining between them. Germline values: CDR1 MDHEN, CDR2 SYDVKM. The DNA for the CDR3 is TGTGCCAGCAGTGGTACGGGAGTAGCCAAAAACATTCAGTACTTC. It encodes CASSGTGVAKNIQYF.

In its sample, this clonotype was seen many times. The gene calls are TRBV28 and TRBJ1-2, with a weak D call TRBD1 (6 bases). Between the trimmed V and J ends, which lost 5 bases and 5 bases, there was a span of 9 bases. The CDR3 is 12 residues long. Germline CDR1 is MDHEN and CDR2 is SYDVKM. This chain's CDR3 is CASSVGGYGYTF. In nucleotides, the CDR3 is TGTGCCAGCAGTGTAGGGGGGTATGGCTACACCTTC.

The V and J genes are TRBV4-2 and TRBJ1-2, with a tentative D call TRBD1 (5 bases). Trimming shortened V by 1 base and J by 6 bases, and 9 bases separated the two germline ends. Germline V gene data show CDR1 as LGHNA and CDR2 as YNFKEQ. This CDR3 is built from 13 residues. CDR3 bases: TGTGCCAGCAGCCAAGCCACAGGCGATGGCTACACCTTC. This gives the protein CASSQATGDGYTF.

The V call is TRBV27, the J call TRBJ1-1; D not resolved. V lost 6 bases, J lost 4 bases, and 18 bases lay in between. The CDR3 contains 15 residues. Germline V gene data show CDR1 as MNHEY and CDR2 as SMNVEV (reference sequence). The CDR3 sequence: CASSPNFGIGTEAFF. The CDR3 nucleotides read TGTGCCAGCAGCCCCAATTTTGGGATTGGCACTGAAGCTTTCTTT.

The V and J genes are TRBV21-1 and TRBJ1-1. TRBV21-1 is classified as a pseudogene. This CDR3 contains 10 residues. CDR3 coding DNA: TGTGCCAGCAGCAAATGGGAGGCTTTCTTT. It encodes CASSKWEAFF.

This clonotype was detected ten times or more. The rearrangement uses TRBV4-1 and TRBJ2-7; 9 bases map to TRBD1. V dropped 5 bases and J dropped 7; count of bases not matched to a gene: 12. Germline loops: CDR1 MGHRA, CDR2 YSYEKL. The CDR3 is 15 amino acids. The CDR3 DNA reads TGCGCCAGCAGCGCCCCGGGACAGGGTAAGAAGGAGCAGTACTTC. It specifies CASSAPGQGKKEQYF.

Comments on this clonotype: A read error may explain this, as a much larger clone is one base away. The chain combines TRBV5-1 with TRBJ2-1; 13 positions agree with TRBD2. CDR3 size: 19 residues. The junction had 6 bases not matched to a gene; V was cut back by 0 bases and J by 0 bases. CDR1 is SGHRS and CDR2 is YFSETQ in the germline V gene. This CDR3 reads CASSLAWTSGSHSYNEQFF. The CDR3, as DNA: TGCGCCAGCAGCTTGGCCTGGACTAGCGGGAGCCACTCCTACAATGAGCAGTTCTTC.

The V call is TRBV27, the J call TRBJ2-1; the match to TRBD1 covers 10 bases. CDR1 and CDR2 (germline): MNHEY, SMNVEV (reference sequence). This CDR3 comprises 16 residues. Trimming removed 4 bases from V and 5 bases from J; junction bases left unmatched: 8. CDR3 nucleotides: TGTGCCAGCAGTTCACCCGGGACAGGGGCCGACAATGAGCAGTTCTTC. This encodes CASSSPGTGADNEQFF.

This rearrangement joins TRBV12-3 or TRBV12-4 to TRBJ2-5; D unclear. Trimming removed 7 bases from V and 11 bases from J, with 17 bases in between. The CDR3 contains 12 residues. This CDR3 reads CASTDAANEQYF. CDR3 in DNA: TGTGCCAGCACCGATGCCGCAAATGAGCAGTACTTC.

The V gene is TRBV4-3, the J gene TRBJ1-4, with D perhaps TRBD1 (5 bases). The germline V gene encodes CDR1 LGHNA and CDR2 YSLEER. This CDR3 contains 18 residues. V lost 2 bases and J 7 bases, leaving 23 bases between the germline ends. The CDR3 loop is CASSQRRDYKGLGEKLFF. The CDR3 nucleotides read TGCGCCAGCAGCCAAAGAAGGGATTATAAGGGGTTGGGTGAAAAACTGTTTTTT.

For this clonotype: This could be a read error, since a much larger clone is one nucleotide away. The chain uses TRBV20-1 and TRBJ2-4, with 12 bases lining up with TRBD2. The J call is in doubt because the DNA end fits TRBJ2-5 better. CDR1 DFQATT and CDR2 SNEGSKA come from the germline V gene (reference sequence). The CDR3 covers 14 residues. DNA of the CDR3: TGCAGTGTTTCTAGCGGGGGGGGTCAAGAGACCCAGTACTTC. Residues: CSVSSGGGQETQYF.

CDR3 loop: CSAPNLGGYTF. CDR3 coding DNA: TGCAGTGCTCCCAATCTTGGAGGCTACACCTTC. This sequence joins TRBV20-1 and TRBJ1-2; D gene unclear. V gave up 5 bases and J gave up 8 bases, with 12 bases separating them. Germline V gene data show CDR1 as DFQATT and CDR2 as SNEGSKA (reference sequence). The CDR3 has 11 amino acids.